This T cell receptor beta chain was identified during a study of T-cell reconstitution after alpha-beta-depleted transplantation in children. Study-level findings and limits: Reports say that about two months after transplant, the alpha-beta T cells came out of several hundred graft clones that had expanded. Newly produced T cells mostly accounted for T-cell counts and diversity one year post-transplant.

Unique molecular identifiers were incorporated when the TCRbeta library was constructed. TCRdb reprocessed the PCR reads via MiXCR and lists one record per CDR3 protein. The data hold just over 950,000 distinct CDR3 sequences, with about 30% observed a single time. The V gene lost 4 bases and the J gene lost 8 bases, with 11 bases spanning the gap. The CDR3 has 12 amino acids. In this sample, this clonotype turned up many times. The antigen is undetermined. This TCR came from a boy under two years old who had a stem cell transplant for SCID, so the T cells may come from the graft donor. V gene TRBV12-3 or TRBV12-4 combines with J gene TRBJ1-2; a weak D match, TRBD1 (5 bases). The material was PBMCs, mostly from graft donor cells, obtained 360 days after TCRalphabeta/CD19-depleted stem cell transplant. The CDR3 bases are TGTGCCAGCAGTTCAGGGTACGGCGGCTACACCTTC. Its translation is CASSSGYGGYTF.